What follows describes a single T cell receptor beta chain. Its antigen remains unidentified. It was cDNA, reverse transcribed from extracted RNA, that served as the sequencing template. Data came from immunoSEQ multiplex PCR; TCRdb stores just in-frame clones and leaves some out. Altogether over 150,000 clones are present, approximately 60% being singletons, with the ten largest covering 4.5% to 6%. This sample stems from a study of CD8+ T cells in alopecia areata. Whole-study results and caveats: In scalp samples, resident alphabeta T cells of normal skin are also sequenced. Higher clonality was seen in lesional scalp than in normal scalp, especially in alopecia totalis/universalis. Mice showed TCR sharing more clearly than patients did, possibly owing to HLA.

Per the germline V gene, CDR1 is SGHRS and CDR2 is YFSETQ. Trimming pared 0 bases from V and 0 bases from J, leaving 7 bases between. The CDR3 consists of 15 residues. The gene calls are TRBV5-1 and TRBJ2-1, with a tentative D call TRBD1 (6 bases). Sample: CD8+ T cells sorted from blood. The sequence derives from a human donor in good health. DNA of the CDR3: TGCGCCAGCAGCTTGGGGGGGCCCTCCTACAATGAGCAGTTCTTC. Its translation: CASSLGGPSYNEQFF.